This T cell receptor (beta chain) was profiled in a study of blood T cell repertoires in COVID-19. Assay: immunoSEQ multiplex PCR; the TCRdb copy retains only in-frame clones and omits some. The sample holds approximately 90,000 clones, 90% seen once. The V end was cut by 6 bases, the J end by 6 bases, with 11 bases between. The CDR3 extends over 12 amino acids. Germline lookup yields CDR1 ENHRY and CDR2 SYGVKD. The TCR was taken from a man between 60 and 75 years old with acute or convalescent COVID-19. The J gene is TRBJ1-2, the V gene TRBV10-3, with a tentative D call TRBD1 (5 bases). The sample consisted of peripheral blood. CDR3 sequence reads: CAISLGGDGYTF. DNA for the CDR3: TGTGCCATCAGCCTCGGGGGGGATGGCTACACCTTC.